Presented here are 11 T cell receptor beta chains from one specimen sequenced in a study of blood T cell repertoires in COVID-19. Assay used: immunoSEQ multiplex PCR; TCRdb lists only in-frame clones, some missing. The sample includes fewer than 250,000 clones, 70% to 90% of them seen just once. The sample was PBMCs or T cells enriched from blood (not recorded which). These TCRs come from a woman in her thirties or forties with acute COVID-19.

This clone showed up just a few times. The chain recombines TRBV29-1 with TRBJ2-7; 10 positions match TRBD1. The CDR3 has 12 residues. Looked up from germline, CDR1 is SQVTM and CDR2 is ANQGSEA. Trimming cost V 7 bases and J 3 bases; bases outside gene matches: 3. CDR3 amino acids: CSAGQGGYEQYF. CDR3 DNA sequence: TGCAGCGCTGGACAGGGGGGCTACGAGCAGTACTTC.

The rearrangement links TRBV4-1 to TRBJ2-3, with 11 bases identical to TRBD2. The CDR3 consists of 15 residues. The ends lost 1 base at V and 4 bases at J; junction bases unmatched: 1. Germline V gene data show CDR1 as MGHRA and CDR2 as YSYEKL. The CDR3 region is CASSQGLAGPDTQYF. CDR3 in DNA: TGCGCCAGCAGCCAAGGACTAGCGGGACCAGATACGCAGTATTTT.

Points on this clone: An end of the junction does not agree with germline; a read error may underlie this. This chain's CDR3 is CASSLYGEGDTQYF. For the CDR3, the DNA is TGTGCTAGCAGCTTATACGGGGAGGGAGATACGCAGTATTTT. The chain is built from TRBV7-7 and TRBJ2-3, with 7 bases identical to TRBD2. Germline CDR1 SSHAT, CDR2 FNYEAQ (reference sequence). The CDR3 totals 14 residues.

V gene TRBV19 combines with J gene TRBJ1-3, with TRBD1 as a possible D gene (5 bases). Trimming left V 3 bases short and J 0 bases short, with 18 bases between. CDR1 LNHDA and CDR2 SQIVND come from the germline V gene (reference sequence). The CDR3 is 18 residues long. The CDR3 loop is CASSILATGLFSGNTIYF. CDR3 DNA sequence: TGTGCCAGTAGTATTTTAGCCACGGGACTCTTCTCTGGAAACACCATATATTTT.

The rearrangement joins TRBV19 to TRBJ1-1, with a tentative D call TRBD1 (5 bases). The ends were cut back, 3 bases at V and 1 base at J, with 21 bases in the middle. CDR3 length: 18 amino acids. Germline V gene lookup returns CDR1 LNHDA and CDR2 SQIVND (reference sequence). CDR3 protein: CASSISGRGFGGNTEAFF. In DNA form, the CDR3 reads TGTGCCAGTAGTATTTCCGGTCGGGGGTTTGGCGGGAACACTGAAGCTTTCTTT.

J is TRBJ1-2 and V is TRBV13; the match to TRBD1 covers 8 bases. The CDR3 extends over 13 amino acids. CDR1 and CDR2 from the germline V gene are PRHDT and FYEKMQ (reference sequence). J gave up 9 bases and V 0 bases, and 3 bases lay outside the gene matches. The CDR3 coding sequence is TGTGCCAGCAGCTTAGGCAGGGGGCGCAGCTACACCTTC. It is translated as CASSLGRGRSYTF. The full variable domain, in which reference TRBV13 and TRBJ1-2 provide the parts outside the CDR3, is AAGVIQSPRHLIKEKRETATLKCYPIPRHDTVYWYQQGPGQDPQFLISFYEKMQSDKGSIPDRFSAQQFSDYHSELNMSSLELGDSALYFCASSLGRGRSYTFGSGTRLTVV.

This clone was recorded a few times. This sequence joins TRBV10-3 and TRBJ2-3; 9 nucleotides agree with TRBD2. The germline V gene encodes CDR1 ENHRY and CDR2 SYGVKD. V shed 7 bases, J shed 1 base, and the junction held 9 bases outside the gene matches. The CDR3 consists of 16 residues. CDR3 coding DNA: TGTGCCATCACATCGGGCGCGGGAGGGGGCACAGATACGCAGTATTTT. It codes for CAITSGAGGGTDTQYF.

The chain links TRBV27 to TRBJ2-1; D is possibly TRBD1 (7 bases). Germline values: CDR1 MNHEY, CDR2 SMNVEV (reference sequence). This CDR3 contains 15 residues. V lost 5 bases, J lost 10 bases, and 21 bases lay in between. The CDR3 nucleotides read TGTGCCAGCAGTAGGGGGGACAGTAGGTATAGGGAGCAGTTCTTC. Its protein is CASSRGDSRYREQFF.

The chain recombines TRBV9 with TRBJ2-1; TRBD2 matches at 7 bases. The ends lost 4 bases at V and 7 bases at J; junction bases unmatched: 11. CDR3 length: 15 residues. CDR1 is SGDLS, CDR2 YYNGEE, per germline. CDR3 nucleotides: TGTGCCAGCAGCCCTAGGGAGACTAGCAGTAATGAGCAGTTCTTC. Its translation: CASSPRETSSNEQFF.

V is TRBV11-2 and J is TRBJ2-5; D gene ambiguous. Per germline, CDR1 SGHAT and CDR2 FQNNGV. This CDR3 contains 11 residues. Trimming took 3 bases from V and 5 from J, leaving 4 bases between them. As DNA, the CDR3 is TGTGCCAGCAGCTTCTCGGAGACCCAGTACTTC. Its protein product is CASSFSETQYF.

The gene calls are TRBV7-2 and TRBJ2-5; 7 bases match TRBD1. From germline, CDR1 is SGHTA and CDR2 FQGNSA. The CDR3 covers 14 residues. With 3 bases clipped from V and 5 bases from J, the junction kept 6 bases outside the gene matches. The CDR3 reads CASSFYRGSETQYF. The CDR3 region has the DNA TGTGCCAGCAGCTTCTACAGGGGTTCGGAGACCCAGTACTTC. The full variable domain, its missing parts supplied by reference TRBV7-2 and TRBJ2-5, is GAGVSQSPSNKVTEKGKDVELRCDPISGHTALYWYRQSLGQGLEFLIYFQGNSAPDKSGLPSDRFSAERTGGSVSTLTIQRTQQEDSAVYLCASSFYRGSETQYFGPGTRLLVL.